Sequencing of this TCR beta chain was carried out in a study of T cell clonotyping in hematopoietic cell transplantation. The method was immunoSEQ multiplex PCR; TCRdb's version includes in-frame clones alone and lacks a portion of them. The repertoire holds about 1,400 clones, around 97% seen once, with roughly 2.1% in the top ten. V lost 5 bases and J 0 bases, leaving 8 bases between the germline ends. Germline V gene data show CDR1 as MNHNY and CDR2 as SVGAGI (reference sequence). The CDR3 consists of 15 residues. Samples: about 28 days before transplant, then days 30, 100 and 180 after. The sequences come from PBMCs, collected 180 days after allogeneic stem cell transplant. V is TRBV6-6 and J is TRBJ2-6, with D unresolved. The TCR was taken from a male patient aged 45 to 59 who had an allogeneic stem cell transplant from a related donor, so the T cells may come from the graft donor. Some clones in this sample may be carry-over from other donors' samples. In DNA form, the CDR3 reads TGTGCCAGCAGTCCGACCGGCTCTGGGGCCAACGTCCTGACTTTC. This codes for CASSPTGSGANVLTF.